The text below deals with one T cell receptor (beta chain). The sample belongs to a study of blood T cell repertoires in COVID-19. At the level of the study: Samples came from the United States, Italy and Spain, spanning acute and convalescent COVID-19. The analysed material was cDNA or gDNA that came from T cells, B-cell-depleted T cells, or PBMCs.

The CDR3 is 16 amino acids. With 1 base removed from V and 6 bases from J, the gap between germline ends came to 19 bases. CDR1 and CDR2 from the germline V gene are LGHDT and YNNKEL (reference sequence). Original data processing: Reference gene primers were amplified, and this amplification served to estimate nucleated cell counts. Measured with immunoSEQ multiplex PCR; TCRdb has only the in-frame clones, and not every one. The DNA gave D and trimming, while V, J and clone size come from that table. Of 150,000 to 200,000 clones listed, about nine tenths are singletons. The specimen was peripheral blood. This TCR was recovered from a man aged 55 to 70 with active or convalescent COVID-19. This rearrangement joins TRBV3-1 (or the pseudogene TRBV3-2) to TRBJ2-7; TRBD2 might be the D (6 bases). The chain's CDR3 is CASSQGAISGEREQYF. For the CDR3, the DNA is TGTGCCAGCAGCCAAGGTGCCATTAGCGGCGAGCGCGAGCAGTACTTC.